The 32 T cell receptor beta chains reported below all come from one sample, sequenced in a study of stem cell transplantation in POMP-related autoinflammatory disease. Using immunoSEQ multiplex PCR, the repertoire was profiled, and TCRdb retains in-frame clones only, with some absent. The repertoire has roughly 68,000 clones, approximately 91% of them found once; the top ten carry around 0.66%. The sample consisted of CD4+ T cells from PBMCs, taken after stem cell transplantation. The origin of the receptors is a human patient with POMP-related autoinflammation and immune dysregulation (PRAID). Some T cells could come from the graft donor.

The CDR3 loop reads CAINRRSGRGSDTQYF. The CDR3 DNA is TGTGCCATCAACCGCCGGAGCGGGAGAGGGTCAGATACGCAGTATTTT. This chain uses TRBV10-3 with TRBJ2-3, with 8 positions matching TRBD2. Germline V gene sequence: CDR1 ENHRY, CDR2 SYGVKD. CDR3 size: 16 residues. V shed 7 bases and J 4 bases; nucleotides not matched to a gene: 13.

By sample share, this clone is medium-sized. CDR3 loop: CASSPYIPSSNYGYTF. CDR3 coding DNA: TGTGCCAGCAGCCCCTATATACCTTCGTCTAACTATGGCTACACCTTC. The chain joins TRBV7-2 to TRBJ1-2, with D unresolved. CDR1 and CDR2 (germline): SGHTA, FQGNSA. This CDR3 has 16 residues. The germline V and J ends were trimmed by 5 bases and 0 bases, with 16 bases remaining between them.

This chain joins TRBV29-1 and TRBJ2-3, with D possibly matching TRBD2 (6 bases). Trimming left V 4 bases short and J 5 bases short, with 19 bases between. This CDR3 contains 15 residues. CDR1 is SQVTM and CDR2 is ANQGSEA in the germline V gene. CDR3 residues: CSVGEDAGWRDTQYF. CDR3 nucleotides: TGCAGCGTTGGGGAGGACGCGGGGTGGAGAGATACGCAGTATTTT.

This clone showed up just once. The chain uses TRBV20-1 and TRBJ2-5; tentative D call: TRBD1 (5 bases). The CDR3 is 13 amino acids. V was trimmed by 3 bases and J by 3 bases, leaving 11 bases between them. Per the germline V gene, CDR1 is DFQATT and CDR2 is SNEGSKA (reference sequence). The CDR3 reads CSASRGREETQYF. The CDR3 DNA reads TGCAGTGCTAGTAGGGGCAGGGAAGAGACCCAGTACTTC.

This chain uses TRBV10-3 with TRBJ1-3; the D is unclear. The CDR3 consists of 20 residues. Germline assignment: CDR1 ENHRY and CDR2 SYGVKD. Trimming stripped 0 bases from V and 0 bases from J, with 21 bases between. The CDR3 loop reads CAISESKGWARLPSGNTIYF. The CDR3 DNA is TGTGCCATCAGTGAGTCGAAGGGCTGGGCCAGACTACCCTCTGGAAACACCATATATTTT.

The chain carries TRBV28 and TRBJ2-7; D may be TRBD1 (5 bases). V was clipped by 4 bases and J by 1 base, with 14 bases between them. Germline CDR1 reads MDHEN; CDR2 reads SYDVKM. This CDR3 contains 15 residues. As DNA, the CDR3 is TGTGCCAGCAGTTCACAGGTGGGGCTGTCCTACGAGCAGTACTTC. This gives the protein CASSSQVGLSYEQYF.

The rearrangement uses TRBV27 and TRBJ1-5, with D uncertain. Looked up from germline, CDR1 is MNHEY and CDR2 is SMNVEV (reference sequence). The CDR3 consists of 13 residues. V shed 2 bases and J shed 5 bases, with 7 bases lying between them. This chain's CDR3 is CASSLERDQPQHF. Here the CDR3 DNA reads TGTGCCAGCAGTTTAGAGCGAGATCAGCCCCAGCATTTT.

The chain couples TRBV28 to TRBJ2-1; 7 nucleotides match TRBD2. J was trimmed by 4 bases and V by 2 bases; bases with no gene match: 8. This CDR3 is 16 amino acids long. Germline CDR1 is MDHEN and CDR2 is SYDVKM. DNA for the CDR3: TGTGCCAGCAGTTTACCCTCCACTAGCGTTTACAATGAGCAGTTCTTC. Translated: CASSLPSTSVYNEQFF.

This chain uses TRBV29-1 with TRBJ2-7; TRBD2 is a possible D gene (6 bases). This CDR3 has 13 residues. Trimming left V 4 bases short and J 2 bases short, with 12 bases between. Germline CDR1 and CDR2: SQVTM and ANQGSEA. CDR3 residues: CSVGLDRTYEQYF. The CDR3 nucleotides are TGCAGCGTTGGACTAGACAGAACCTACGAGCAGTACTTC.

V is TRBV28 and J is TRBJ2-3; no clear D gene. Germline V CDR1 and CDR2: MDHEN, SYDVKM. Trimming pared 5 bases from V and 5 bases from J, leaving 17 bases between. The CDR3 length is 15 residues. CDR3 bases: TGTGCCAGCAGTCCCGCACAGAGTTTTGTAGATACGCAGTATTTT. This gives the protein CASSPAQSFVDTQYF.

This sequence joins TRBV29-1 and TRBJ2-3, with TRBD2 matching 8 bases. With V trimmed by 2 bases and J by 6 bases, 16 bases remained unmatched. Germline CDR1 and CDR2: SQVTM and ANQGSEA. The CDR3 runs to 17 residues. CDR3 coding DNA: TGCAGCGTTGAAAGGCGCGGGCGGGGGGCCTTCGGGGATACGCAGTATTTT. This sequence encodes CSVERRGRGAFGDTQYF.

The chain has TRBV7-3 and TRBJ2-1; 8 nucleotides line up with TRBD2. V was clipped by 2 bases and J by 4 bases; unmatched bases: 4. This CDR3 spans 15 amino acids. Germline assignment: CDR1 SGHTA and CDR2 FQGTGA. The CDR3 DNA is TGTGCCAGCAGCTTAGAGGCTAGCGGGTACAATGAGCAGTTCTTC. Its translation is CASSLEASGYNEQFF.

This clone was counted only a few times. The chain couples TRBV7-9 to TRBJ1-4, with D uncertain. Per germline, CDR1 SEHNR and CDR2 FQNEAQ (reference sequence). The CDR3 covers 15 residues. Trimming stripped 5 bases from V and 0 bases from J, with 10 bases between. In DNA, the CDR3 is TGTGCCAGCAGCCTCCACCAGTCAACTAATGAAAAACTGTTTTTT. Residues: CASSLHQSTNEKLFF.

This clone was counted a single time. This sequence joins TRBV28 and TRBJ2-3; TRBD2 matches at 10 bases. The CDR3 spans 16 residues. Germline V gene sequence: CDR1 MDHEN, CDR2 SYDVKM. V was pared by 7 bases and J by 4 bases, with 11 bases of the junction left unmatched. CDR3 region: CASNSFSGRKPDTQYF. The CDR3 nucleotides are TGTGCCAGCAACTCATTTAGCGGGAGGAAACCAGATACGCAGTATTTT.

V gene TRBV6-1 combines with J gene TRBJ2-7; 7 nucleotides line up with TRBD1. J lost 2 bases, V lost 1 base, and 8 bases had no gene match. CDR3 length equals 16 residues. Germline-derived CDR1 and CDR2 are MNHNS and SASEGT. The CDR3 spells CASSEDDRENTYEQYV. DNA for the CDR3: TGTGCCAGCAGTGAAGACGACAGGGAGAACACCTACGAGCAGTACGTC.

The CDR3 spells CASSEFPPDEQYF. The CDR3 DNA reads as TGTGCCAGCAGTGAGTTCCCACCCGACGAGCAGTACTTC. The gene calls are TRBV2 and TRBJ2-7; no definite D call. V was clipped by 3 bases and J by 5 bases, with 11 bases between them. CDR1 is SNHLY, CDR2 FYNNEI, per germline. The length of the CDR3 is 13 residues.

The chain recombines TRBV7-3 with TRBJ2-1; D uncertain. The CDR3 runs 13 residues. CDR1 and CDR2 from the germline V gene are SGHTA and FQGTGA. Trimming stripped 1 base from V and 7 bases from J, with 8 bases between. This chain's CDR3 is CASSLMVGNEQFF. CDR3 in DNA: TGTGCCAGCAGCTTAATGGTTGGGAATGAGCAGTTCTTC.

The CDR3: CASSPPTGEDNEQFF. The CDR3 coding sequence is TGTGCCAGCTCACCACCGACGGGGGAGGACAATGAGCAGTTCTTC. The rearrangement links TRBV18 to TRBJ2-1, with a possible D match to TRBD2 (6 bases). The CDR3 has 15 amino acids. Germline-derived CDR1 and CDR2 are KGHSH and LQKENI. Between the trimmed V and J ends, which lost 0 bases and 5 bases, there was a span of 11 bases.

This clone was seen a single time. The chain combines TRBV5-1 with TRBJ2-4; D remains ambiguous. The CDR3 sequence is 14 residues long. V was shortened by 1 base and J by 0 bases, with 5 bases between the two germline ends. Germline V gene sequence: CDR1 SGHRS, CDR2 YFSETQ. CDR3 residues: CASSLSVAKNIQYF. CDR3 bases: TGCGCCAGCAGCTTGTCTGTAGCCAAAAACATTCAGTACTTC.

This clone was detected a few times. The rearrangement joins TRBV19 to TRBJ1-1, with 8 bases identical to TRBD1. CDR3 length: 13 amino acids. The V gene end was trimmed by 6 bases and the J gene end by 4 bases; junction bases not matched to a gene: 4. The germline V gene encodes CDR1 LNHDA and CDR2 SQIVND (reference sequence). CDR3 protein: CASSQGAGTEAFF. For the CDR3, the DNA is TGTGCCAGTAGCCAGGGGGCGGGCACTGAAGCTTTCTTT.

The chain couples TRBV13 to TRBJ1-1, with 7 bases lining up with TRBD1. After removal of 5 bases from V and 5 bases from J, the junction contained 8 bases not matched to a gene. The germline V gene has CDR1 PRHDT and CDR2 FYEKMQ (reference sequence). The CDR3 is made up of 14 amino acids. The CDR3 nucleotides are TGTGCCAGCAGCCCTACACAGGGGAGAACTGAAGCTTTCTTT. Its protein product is CASSPTQGRTEAFF.

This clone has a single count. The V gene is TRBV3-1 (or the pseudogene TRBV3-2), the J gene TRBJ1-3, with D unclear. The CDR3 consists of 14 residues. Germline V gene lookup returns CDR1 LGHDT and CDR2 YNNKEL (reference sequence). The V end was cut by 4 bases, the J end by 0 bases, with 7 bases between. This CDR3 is CASSRVHSGNTIYF. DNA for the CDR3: TGTGCCAGCAGCCGCGTCCACTCTGGAAACACCATATATTTT.

In DNA form, the CDR3 reads TGTGCCAGCTCACCAGGGGGACAGGGGGCGCTTATCGACGGCTACACCTTC. This codes for CASSPGGQGALIDGYTF. V usage is TRBV18 and J usage is TRBJ1-2; 12 nucleotides line up with TRBD1. This CDR3 region has 17 residues. The junction had 12 bases not matched to a gene; V was cut back by 2 bases and J by 8 bases. Germline V CDR1 and CDR2: KGHSH, LQKENI.

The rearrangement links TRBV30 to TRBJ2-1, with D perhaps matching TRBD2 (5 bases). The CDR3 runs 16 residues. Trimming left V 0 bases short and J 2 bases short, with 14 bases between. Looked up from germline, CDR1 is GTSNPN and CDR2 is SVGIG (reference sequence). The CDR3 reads CAWSVIRGIAYNEQFF. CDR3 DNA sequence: TGTGCCTGGAGTGTAATTAGAGGGATCGCCTACAATGAGCAGTTCTTC.

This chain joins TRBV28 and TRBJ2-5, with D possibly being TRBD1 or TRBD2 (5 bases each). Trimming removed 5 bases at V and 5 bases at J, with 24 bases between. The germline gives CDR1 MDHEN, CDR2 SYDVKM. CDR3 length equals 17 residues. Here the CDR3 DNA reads TGTGCCAGCAGTCTAGGCTCCGGGGCTAGCAAGGGGGAGACCCAGTACTTC. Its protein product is CASSLGSGASKGETQYF.

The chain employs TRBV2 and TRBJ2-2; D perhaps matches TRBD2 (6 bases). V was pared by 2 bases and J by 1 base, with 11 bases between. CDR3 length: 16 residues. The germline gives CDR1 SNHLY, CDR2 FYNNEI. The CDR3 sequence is CASSEWGVENTGELFF. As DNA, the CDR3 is TGTGCCAGCAGTGAATGGGGGGTTGAGAACACCGGGGAGCTGTTTTTT.

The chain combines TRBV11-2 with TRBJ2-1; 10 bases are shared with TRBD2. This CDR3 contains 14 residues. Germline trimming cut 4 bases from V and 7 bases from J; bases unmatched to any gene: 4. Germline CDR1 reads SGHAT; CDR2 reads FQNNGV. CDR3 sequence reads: CASSSSGGRNEQFF. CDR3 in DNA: TGTGCCAGCAGCTCTAGCGGGGGTCGGAATGAGCAGTTCTTC.

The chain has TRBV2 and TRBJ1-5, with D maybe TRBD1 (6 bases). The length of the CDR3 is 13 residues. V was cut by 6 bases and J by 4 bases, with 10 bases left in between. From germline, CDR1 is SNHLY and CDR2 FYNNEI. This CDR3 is CASSPQGNQPQHF. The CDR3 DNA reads TGTGCCAGCAGCCCCCAGGGGAATCAGCCCCAGCATTTT.

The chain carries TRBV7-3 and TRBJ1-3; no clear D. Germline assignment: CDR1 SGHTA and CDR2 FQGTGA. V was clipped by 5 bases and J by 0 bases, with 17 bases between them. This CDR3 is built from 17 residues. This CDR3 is CASSPTGGLSSGNTIYF. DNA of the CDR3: TGTGCCAGCAGCCCAACGGGCGGATTGAGCTCTGGAAACACCATATATTTT.

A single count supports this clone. The CDR3 DNA reads TGCGCCAGCAGCTTGTCCGGGGTTCCACAAGAGACCCAGTACTTC. This translates into CASSLSGVPQETQYF. The chain couples TRBV5-1 to TRBJ2-5, with TRBD2 as a possible D gene (5 bases). From germline, CDR1 is SGHRS and CDR2 YFSETQ. The germline V and J ends were trimmed by 1 base and 2 bases, with 12 bases remaining between them. The CDR3 totals 15 residues.

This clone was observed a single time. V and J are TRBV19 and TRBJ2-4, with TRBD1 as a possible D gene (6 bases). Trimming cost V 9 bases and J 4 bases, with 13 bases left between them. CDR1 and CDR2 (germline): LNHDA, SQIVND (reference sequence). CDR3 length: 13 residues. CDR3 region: CASAGTPKNIQYF. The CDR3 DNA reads TGTGCCAGCGCCGGGACACCTAAAAACATTCAGTACTTC.

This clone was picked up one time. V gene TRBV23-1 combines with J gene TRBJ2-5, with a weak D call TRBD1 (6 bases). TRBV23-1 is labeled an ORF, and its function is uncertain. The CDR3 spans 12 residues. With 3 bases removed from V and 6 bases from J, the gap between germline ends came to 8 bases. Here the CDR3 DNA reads TGCGCCAGCAGTCAGGGGGCACAGACCCAGTACTTC. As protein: CASSQGAQTQYF.